This TCR beta chain was documented in a study of vaccination and CD4 T cells after COVID-19. About the study: Convalescent donors were composed of six males and four females, of whom two were Hispanic. The cells were exposed to overlapping spike peptides originating from SARS-CoV-2, HCoV-NL63, HCoV-OC43 and HCoV-229E for stimulation.

Noted treatment: approximately nine-day PBMC culture with coronavirus spike peptide pools or control peptides (ViraFEST assay). Cultured CD4+ T-cell DNA underwent Oncomine TCR Beta short-read sequencing. One entry per CDR3 protein, called by TCRdb with MiXCR from the PCR reads. The data show 20,000 to 25,000 distinct CDR3 sequences, with 49% seen just once and roughly 6% held by the top ten. CDR3 length: 14 residues. CDR1 and CDR2 (germline): DFQATT, SNEGSKA (reference sequence). V gave up 6 bases and J gave up 4 bases; unmatched junction bases: 7. Turning to this clonotype: Its cognate antigen is unknown.

Sequences were obtained from CD4+ T cells from blood, cultured in vitro. The sequence was collected from a human donor who had recovered from COVID-19. The chain recombines TRBV20-1 with TRBJ2-5; TRBD1 agrees at 11 bases. CDR3 coding DNA: TGCAGTGCCAACCGGGACAGGGGGTCAGAGACCCAGTACTTC. Amino acids: CSANRDRGSETQYF.